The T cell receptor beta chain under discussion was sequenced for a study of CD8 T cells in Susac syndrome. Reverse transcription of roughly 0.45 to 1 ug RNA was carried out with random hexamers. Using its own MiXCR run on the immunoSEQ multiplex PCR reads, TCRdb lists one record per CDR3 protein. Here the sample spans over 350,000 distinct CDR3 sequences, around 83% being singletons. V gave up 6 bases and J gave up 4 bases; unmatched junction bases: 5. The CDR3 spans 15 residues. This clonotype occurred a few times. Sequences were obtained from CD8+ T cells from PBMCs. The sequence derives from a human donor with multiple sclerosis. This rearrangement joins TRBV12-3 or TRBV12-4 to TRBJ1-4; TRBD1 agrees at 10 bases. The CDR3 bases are TGTGCCAGCAGCCCAGGGACAGGGGATAATGAAAAACTGTTTTTT. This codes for CASSPGTGDNEKLFF.